Each of the 6 T cell receptor beta chains below was sequenced from the same sample in a study of blood T cell repertoires in COVID-19 (dated by TCRdb to about 2020). The protocol used for the library was the immunoSEQ multiplex PCR assay. Not all clones reach the TCRdb copy of this immuneACCESS table, which keeps in-frame sequences only. Checked studies attribute under half of the gap to unresolved V genes and leave the rest unexplained. This sample holds under 130,000 clones; 65% to 75% were observed only once. The ten largest clones take up approximately 6.3% of the sample. The source material was peripheral blood. The source is a man older than 75 with acute or convalescent COVID-19.

The chain uses TRBV24-1 and TRBJ2-2; D gene uncertain. V gave up 6 bases and J gave up 5 bases, with 3 bases separating them. From germline, CDR1 is KGHDR and CDR2 SFDVKD. This CDR3 contains 11 residues. The CDR3 DNA is TGTGCCACCAGTCGTACCGGGGAGCTGTTTTTT. Translated: CATSRTGELFF.

In nucleotides, the CDR3 is TGTGCCAGCAGTGACGGGACTAGCGGGAGTACCGAGGAAGAGACCCAGTACTTC. Amino acids: CASSDGTSGSTEEETQYF. The chain is built from TRBV6-1 and TRBJ2-5; TRBD2 agrees at 14 bases. The CDR3 is 18 residues long. Per the germline V gene, CDR1 is MNHNS and CDR2 is SASEGT. The trim removed 3 bases at V and 3 bases at J, leaving 9 bases unmatched.

This sequence joins TRBV2 and TRBJ1-5, with D possibly TRBD1 on 6 matching bases. Germline CDR1 reads SNHLY; CDR2 reads FYNNEI. V was clipped by 8 bases and J by 4 bases, with 12 bases between them. This CDR3 is 13 amino acids long. The DNA of the CDR3 is TGTGCCAGCTCAACAGGGAGAAATCAGCCCCAGCATTTT. It specifies CASSTGRNQPQHF.

The chain uses TRBV11-3 and TRBJ2-3; tentative D call: TRBD1 (6 bases). Germline CDR1 is SGHNT and CDR2 is YENEEA. V was pared by 6 bases and J by 5 bases, with 9 bases between. This CDR3 contains 12 residues. The DNA of the CDR3 is TGTGCCAGCAGTCAAGGGGGAGATACGCAGTATTTT. This encodes CASSQGGDTQYF.

In nucleotides, the CDR3 is TGTGCCAGCAGCGAAGACAGGGCAGAGACCCAGTACTTC. It is translated as CASSEDRAETQYF. V is TRBV6-6 and J is TRBJ2-5; 7 bases are shared with TRBD1. V dropped 6 bases and J dropped 4; count of bases not matched to a gene: 5. There are 13 residues in the CDR3. Germline V gene sequence: CDR1 MNHNY, CDR2 SVGAGI (reference sequence).

V usage is TRBV11-2 and J usage is TRBJ2-7; 8 bases map to TRBD1. This CDR3 is built from 14 residues. Germline CDR1 is SGHAT and CDR2 is FQNNGV. After removal of 7 bases from V and 4 bases from J, the junction contained 9 bases not matched to a gene. The CDR3 region is CASKDRGSGYEQYF. For the CDR3, the DNA is TGTGCCAGCAAAGACAGGGGTTCAGGGTACGAGCAGTACTTC.